The clone carrying this T cell receptor (beta chain) was seen ten or more times. The sample is drawn from a study of T-cell reconstitution after alpha-beta-depleted transplantation in children. This CDR3 has 14 amino acids. Germline V CDR1 and CDR2: SGHRS, YFSETQ. V lost 4 bases, J lost 11 bases, and 18 bases lay in between. Preparation of the TCRbeta library was carried out with unique molecular identifiers. In TCRdb, the PCR reads were re-called with MiXCR into one record per CDR3 protein. The sample has around 240,000 distinct CDR3 sequences, approximately 9.9% seen once. The chain has TRBV5-1 and TRBJ1-4, with D tentatively TRBD1 (6 bases). The TCR sequence derives from a human donor who donated a stem cell graft to a child with SCID. The sample here was PBMCs from the stem cell graft donor, taken from the stem cell graft. The chain's CDR3 is CASSADRSAVKLFF. In DNA, the CDR3 is TGCGCCAGCAGCGCTGACAGGTCGGCGGTGAAACTGTTTTTT.